This is a list of T cell receptor beta chains from one sample in a study of PD-1 blockade in classical Hodgkin lymphoma. The protocol was immunoSEQ multiplex PCR, while the TCRdb copy is restricted to in-frame clones and leaves out a portion. The repertoire includes some 95,000 clones, 90% of them detected once, and approximately 2.9% sits in the top ten. Sequenced material: peripheral blood mononuclear cells (PBMCs), taken before the fourth cycle of nivolumab. These receptors all stem from a human donor with classical Hodgkin lymphoma. Both conserved end residues are part of each CDR3. A D gene is named only where the DNA matches it firmly.

V gene	D gene	J gene	CDR3 protein	CDR3 DNA
TRBV27	.	TRBJ1-3	CASGRSGNTIYF	TGTGCCAGCGGGCGGTCCGGAAACACCATATATTTT
TRBV5-1	.	TRBJ1-1	CASSLVGEGNTEAFF	TGCGCCAGCAGCTTAGTCGGGGAGGGGAACACTGAAGCTTTCTTT
TRBV6-5	.	TRBJ2-2	CASSYSSLNTGELFF	TGTGCCAGCAGTTACTCTTCACTAAACACCGGGGAGCTGTTTTTT
TRBV19	TRBD1	TRBJ1-1	CASTPRQGYTEAFF	TGTGCCAGTACCCCTCGACAGGGGTACACTGAAGCTTTCTTT
TRBV6-5	.	TRBJ1-6	CASSSSRDSPLHF	TGTGCCAGCAGCTCGTCTAGGGATTCACCCCTCCACTTT
TRBV5-1	.	TRBJ1-1	CASSLRVQLNTEAFF	TGCGCCAGCAGCTTGCGGGTACAGTTGAACACTGAAGCTTTCTTT
TRBV5-1	TRBD2	TRBJ2-1	CASRDSGGPYNEQFF	TGCGCCAGCAGAGACAGCGGGGGACCCTACAATGAGCAGTTCTTC
TRBV6-1	.	TRBJ2-2	CASSEYPQRVYTGELFF	TGTGCCAGCAGTGAATACCCACAGAGGGTTTACACCGGGGAGCTGTTTTTT
TRBV2	.	TRBJ2-2	CASRSKGHKTGELFF	TGTGCCAGCAGGTCGAAGGGACATAAGACCGGGGAGCTGTTTTTT
TRBV29-1	.	TRBJ2-5	CSAAMWETQYF	TGCAGCGCCGCAATGTGGGAGACCCAGTACTTC
TRBV5-1	TRBD1	TRBJ2-3	CASSFGQGWTDTQYF	TGCGCCAGCAGCTTTGGACAGGGGTGGACAGATACGCAGTATTTT
TRBV7-6	TRBD1	TRBJ1-5	CASSFDRGEQPQHF	TGTGCCAGCAGCTTCGACAGGGGTGAACAGCCCCAGCATTTT
TRBV30	TRBD1	TRBJ1-3	CACSGTGISGNTIYF	TGTGCCTGTTCCGGGACAGGGATCTCTGGAAACACCATATATTTT
TRBV21-1	.	TRBJ2-1	CASSKGALAGPDEQFF	TGTGCCAGCAGCAAAGGTGCTCTAGCGGGCCCCGATGAGCAGTTCTTC
TRBV5-6	.	TRBJ1-1	CASSDLPSYTEAFF	TGTGCCAGCAGCGATCTCCCCTCTTACACTGAAGCTTTCTTT
TRBV18	TRBD1	TRBJ1-1	CATRAGGNTEAFF	TGTGCCACCAGAGCAGGGGGGAACACTGAAGCTTTCTTT
TRBV5-4	.	TRBJ2-5	CASSPTPSETQYF	TGTGCCAGCAGCCCTACCCCCTCAGAGACCCAGTACTTC